These T cell receptor beta chains were read from a single sample in a study of control samples from healthy donors and cancer patients. Profiling relied on immunoSEQ multiplex PCR, and the TCRdb table lists in-frame clones only, not all of them. Of about 140,000 clones listed, approximately 94% were seen once; the top ten hold roughly 14%. Input material: blood. The receptors stem from a man between 35 and 55 years old in good health. CDR3s include the opening cysteine and the closing phenylalanine or tryptophan. D genes are given only for firm matches. Size values are once, few and many counts, or a class for expanded clones, and some rows have none.

NA TRBJ2-6 TRBV30 NA TGTGCCCGACGTGGGTCGGGGGCCAACGTCCTGACTTTC CARRGSGANVLTF
NA TRBJ1-5 TRBV6-5 NA TGTGCCAGCGGGGCAGACAATCAGCCCCAGCATTTT CASGADNQPQHF
TRBD2 TRBJ2-2 TRBV2 NA TGTGCCAGCAGTACTAGCGGGTCGAACACCGGGGAGCTGTTTTTT CASSTSGSNTGELFF
TRBD1 TRBJ1-2 TRBV27 NA TGTGCCAGCAGTTTATCCGGGACAGGGGGTTATGGCTACACCTTC CASSLSGTGGYGYTF
TRBD1 TRBJ1-3 TRBV7-6 NA TGTGCCAGCAGCTTAGCGGTAGGGGGCAACACCATATATTTT CASSLAVGGNTIYF
NA TRBJ2-7 TRBV3-1/TRBV3-2 once TGTGCCAGCAGCCAAGGGGACTACGAGCAGTACTTC CASSQGDYEQYF
NA TRBJ2-1 TRBV9 NA TGTGCCAGCAGCTCCGGGGCGGGATACCGTTGGAATGAGCAGTTCTTC CASSSGAGYRWNEQFF
NA TRBJ1-4 TRBV10-1 NA TGCGCCAGCAGTGACTCATCATGGAAACTGTTTTTT CASSDSSWKLFF
NA TRBJ2-3 TRBV5-1 once TGCGCCAGCAGCTTGGGCCCCACAGATACGCAGTATTTT CASSLGPTDTQYF
NA TRBJ1-1 TRBV25-1 once TGTGCCAGCAGTGATAAGGGTTGGACTGAAGCTTTCTTT CASSDKGWTEAFF
NA TRBJ2-7 TRBV9 NA TGTGCCAGCAGCTTGGACGGCGAGCAGTACTTC CASSLDGEQYF
NA TRBJ1-5 TRBV5-6 NA TGTGCCAGCAGCTGGACCGGGACACATTATAGCAATCAGCCCCAGCATTTT CASSWTGTHYSNQPQHF
NA TRBJ2-7 TRBV7-9 NA TGTGCCAGCAGCTTAAGCGGAGCCTACGAGCAGTACTTC CASSLSGAYEQYF
TRBD2 TRBJ2-1 TRBV3-1/TRBV3-2 NA TGTGCCAGCAGCCATCCTCGCGGGAGAAAGGAGAATGAGCAGTTCTTC CASSHPRGRKENEQFF
NA TRBJ1-1 TRBV10-3 NA TGTGCCGTTAAGGGGAGAGGGGAGGCTGAAGCTTTCTTT CAVKGRGEAEAFF
TRBD1 TRBJ1-5 TRBV6-5 NA TGTGCCAGCAGTTCGACCGACAGGGGTAAGGGTCAGCCCCAGCATTTT CASSSTDRGKGQPQHF
NA TRBJ1-2 TRBV6-1 once TGTGCCAGCAGTGAATTTAAGGGGGGGGCCTATGGCTACACCTTC CASSEFKGGAYGYTF
NA TRBJ1-1 TRBV7-6 few TGTGCCAGCAGCTTTGGGGGGCTGAACACTGAAGCTTTCTTT CASSFGGLNTEAFF
NA TRBJ1-4 TRBV6-5 once TGTGCCAGCAACCCTAACATGGCAACTAATGAAAAACTGTTTTTT CASNPNMATNEKLFF
NA TRBJ1-1 TRBV6-1 NA TGTGCCAGCAGTCGCCGCGGGGCAGGGAACACTGAAGCTTTCTTT CASSRRGAGNTEAFF
NA TRBJ1-2 TRBV19 NA TGTGCCAGTAGTGTTCAGGGTAACGACTATGGCTACACCTTC CASSVQGNDYGYTF
NA TRBJ1-5 TRBV4-1 NA TGCGCCAGCAGCCAAGATGAGGGGCAGGTCCTCGAAGCCCAGCATTTT CASSQDEGQVLEAQHF
NA TRBJ2-7 TRBV28 NA TGTGCCAGCAGGTCAGGGGGGCAGGAGCAGTACTTC CASRSGGQEQYF
NA TRBJ1-1 TRBV6-5 NA TGTGCCAGCACCATAAACCCAGTGAACACTGAAGCTTTCTTT CASTINPVNTEAFF
TRBD1 TRBJ2-7 TRBV7-2 NA TGTGCCAGCAGCCGACAGGGAGCCTACGAGCAGTACTTC CASSRQGAYEQYF
NA TRBJ1-5 TRBV3-1/TRBV3-2 NA TGTGCCAGCAGCCAATCGATTAAGGGCAGGGTACTGGGGAGCAATCAGCCCCAGCATTTT CASSQSIKGRVLGSNQPQHF
NA TRBJ1-4 TRBV21-1 NA TGTGCCAGCAGCATGCTTGACAGGGGTATTGAAAAACTGTTTTTT CASSMLDRGIEKLFF
NA TRBJ1-4 TRBV5-6 NA TGTGCCAGCAGCTTGGAGGCAGGAGTTAATGAAAAACTGTTTTTT CASSLEAGVNEKLFF
NA TRBJ1-4 TRBV10-3 NA TGTGCCATCGGCAGCGGGGCTAATGAAAAACTGTTTTTT CAIGSGANEKLFF
TRBD1 TRBJ2-1 TRBV7-9 once TGTGCCAGCAGCGCATCGACAGGGGAGCGGAATGAGCAGTTCTTC CASSASTGERNEQFF
NA TRBJ2-3 TRBV10-3 NA TGTGCCATCAAGGGCATTCCTAGCACAGATACGCAGTATTTT CAIKGIPSTDTQYF
NA TRBJ2-7 TRBV10-3 NA TGTGCCATCAGTGAGTCGAGCAGCTCCTACGAGCAGTACTTC CAISESSSSYEQYF
NA TRBJ1-4 TRBV7-9 NA TGTGCCAGCAGCCCGCAGGGCCCAACTAATGAAAAACTGTTTTTT CASSPQGPTNEKLFF
TRBD1 TRBJ1-1 TRBV19 NA TGTGCCAGTAGTATAGGAATTTCCCGGGACAGGGGAAACACTGAAGCTTTCTTT CASSIGISRDRGNTEAFF
TRBD2 TRBJ2-1 TRBV9 NA TGTGCCAGCAGCGCGCGGGGGGGCCCTGAGCAGTTCTTC CASSARGGPEQFF
NA TRBJ2-3 TRBV11-2 few TGTGCCAGCAGCCCGGGGGCAAGCACAGATACGCAGTATTTT CASSPGASTDTQYF
TRBD2 TRBJ2-1 TRBV24-1 NA TGTGCCACCAGTCCATCTAGCGGGGTTGAGCAGTTCTTC CATSPSSGVEQFF
NA TRBJ2-7 TRBV4-3 NA TGCGCCAGCAGCCAATTCCCCGGGGGACTCTACGAGCAGTACTTC CASSQFPGGLYEQYF
TRBD1 TRBJ1-1 TRBV4-3 NA TGCGCCAGCAGAGAACAGGGGGCAAGCACTGAAGCTTTCTTT CASREQGASTEAFF
NA TRBJ2-7 TRBV12-5 NA TGTGCTAGTGGTTTGCGGGTTTCGTCCACAGACAATTTAGAGCAGTACTTC CASGLRVSSTDNLEQYF
NA TRBJ2-1 TRBV29-1 NA TGCAGCGTTGCCGGGGGTTCCTACAATGAGCAGTTCTTC CSVAGGSYNEQFF
NA TRBJ2-7 TRBV10-3 NA TGTGCCATCAAAACACAAGAGGAGCAGTACTTC CAIKTQEEQYF
NA TRBJ1-5 TRBV25-1 NA TGTGCCAGCAGTGAAGCGGGGGACGGCAATCAGCCCCAGCATTTT CASSEAGDGNQPQHF